The subject of this entry is one T cell receptor beta chain. The antigen remains unidentified. This record belongs to a study of T cell responses to AZD1222 COVID-19 vaccine. Findings and limits, study-wide: The study found vaccine-associated CD4 TCRs spanning spike, dominant at 160-218 and 743-854. Clonal diversity may have been underestimated in mostly white British donors.

V was clipped by 4 bases and J by 2 bases, with 12 bases between them. This CDR3 region has 14 residues. The germline CDR1 and CDR2 sequences are LGHDT and YNNKEL (reference sequence). The assay was immunoSEQ multiplex PCR, and TCRdb's table has in-frame clones only and misses some. Among about 120,000 clones listed, around 89% were seen once. The V gene is TRBV3-1 (or the pseudogene TRBV3-2), the J gene TRBJ2-7; D is perhaps TRBD1 or TRBD2 (5 bases each). The clonotype comes from an adult in good health. Here the sequenced sample was peripheral blood, taken on day 0 of AZD1222 vaccination. In DNA, the CDR3 is TGTGCCAGCAGCCGAGGGGTAGGGCCCTACGAGCAGTACTTC. It codes for CASSRGVGPYEQYF.